Sequencing of this T cell receptor beta chain was carried out in a study of blood T cell repertoires in COVID-19. Germline trimming cut 6 bases from V and 1 base from J; bases unmatched to any gene: 7. This CDR3 has 15 amino acids. Looked up from germline, CDR1 is SQVTM and CDR2 is ANQGSEA. The method was immunoSEQ multiplex PCR; TCRdb's version includes in-frame clones alone and lacks a portion of them. This sample carries some 300,000 clones, more than 75% of them seen once, and the ten largest clones take under 2.5%. The specimen was PBMCs or T cells enriched from blood (not recorded which). V gene TRBV29-1 combines with J gene TRBJ1-5; 9 nucleotides agree with TRBD1. The source of this sequence is a woman aged 55-69 years in a cohort exposed to, infected with or recovered from COVID-19 (not recorded which). CDR3: CSVADDRGSNQPQHF. CDR3 bases: TGCAGCGTAGCAGACGACAGGGGGAGCAATCAGCCCCAGCATTTT. Full variable domain (remainder filled in from reference TRBV29-1 and TRBJ1-5): SAVISQKPSRDICQRGTSLTIQCQVDSQVTMMFWYRQQPGQSLTLIATANQGSEATYESGFVIDKFPISRPNLTFSTLTVSNMSPEDSSIYLCSVADDRGSNQPQHFGDGTRLSIL.